This TCR beta chain was obtained from a study of blood T cell repertoires in COVID-19. About the study: PBMCs, B-cell-depleted T cells, or T cells were the source of the cDNA or gDNA that made up the material.

This clone appeared a single time. In the original processing: Estimation of nucleated cell counts relied on the amplification of reference gene primers. Measured with immunoSEQ multiplex PCR; TCRdb has only the in-frame clones, and not every one. For V, J and clone size, that table is used; D and trimming come from the DNA. Of roughly 190,000 clones detected, about 85% appear once; the ten largest clones hold about 7%. Germline assignment: CDR1 LGHDT and CDR2 YNNKEL (reference sequence). This CDR3 has 16 residues. V was pared by 4 bases and J by 6 bases, with 18 bases between. The sample comprised peripheral blood. The chain has TRBV3-1 (or the pseudogene TRBV3-2) and TRBJ2-2, with a possible D match to TRBD2 (6 bases). The source of this sequence is a woman of 80 years or more in a cohort sampled during active or convalescent COVID-19. CDR3 coding DNA: TGTGCCAGCAGCCCTTCCCCCGGGAGTGGACCCGGGGAGCTGTTTTTT. It translates to CASSPSPGSGPGELFF.